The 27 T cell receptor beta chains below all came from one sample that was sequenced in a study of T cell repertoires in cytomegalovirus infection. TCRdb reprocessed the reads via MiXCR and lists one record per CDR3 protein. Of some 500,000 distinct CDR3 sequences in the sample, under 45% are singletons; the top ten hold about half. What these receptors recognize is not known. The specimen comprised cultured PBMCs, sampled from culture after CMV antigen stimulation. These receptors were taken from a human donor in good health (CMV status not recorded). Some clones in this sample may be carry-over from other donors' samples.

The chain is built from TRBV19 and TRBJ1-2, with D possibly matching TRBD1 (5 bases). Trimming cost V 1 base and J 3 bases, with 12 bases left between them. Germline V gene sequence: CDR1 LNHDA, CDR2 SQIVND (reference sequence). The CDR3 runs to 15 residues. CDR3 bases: TGTGCCAGTAGTATAGGCAGGGCAACTTACTATGGCTACACCTTC. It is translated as CASSIGRATYYGYTF.

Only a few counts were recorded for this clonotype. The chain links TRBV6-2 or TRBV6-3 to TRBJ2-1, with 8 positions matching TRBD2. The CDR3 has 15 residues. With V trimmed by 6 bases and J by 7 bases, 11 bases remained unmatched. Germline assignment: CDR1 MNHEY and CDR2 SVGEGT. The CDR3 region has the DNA TGTGCCAGCAGGCCCGCCGGCGGGAGGTTTAATGAGCAGTTCTTC. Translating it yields CASRPAGGRFNEQFF.

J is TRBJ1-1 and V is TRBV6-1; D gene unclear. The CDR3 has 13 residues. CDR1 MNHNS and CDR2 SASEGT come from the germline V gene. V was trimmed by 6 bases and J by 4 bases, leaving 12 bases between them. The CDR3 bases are TGTGCCAGCAGCAAAATCGACATCACTGAAGCTTTCTTT. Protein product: CASSKIDITEAFF.

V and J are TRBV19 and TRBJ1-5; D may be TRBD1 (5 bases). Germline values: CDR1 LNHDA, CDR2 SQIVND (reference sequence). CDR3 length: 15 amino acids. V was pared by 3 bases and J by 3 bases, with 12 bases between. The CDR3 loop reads CASSIDGAPNQPQHF. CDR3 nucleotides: TGTGCCAGTAGTATTGACGGGGCGCCCAATCAGCCCCAGCATTTT.

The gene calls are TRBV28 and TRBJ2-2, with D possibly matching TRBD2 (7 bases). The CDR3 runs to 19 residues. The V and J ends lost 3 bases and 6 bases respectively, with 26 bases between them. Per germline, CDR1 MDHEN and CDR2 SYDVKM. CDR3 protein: CASSLTLNTLGGPAGELFF. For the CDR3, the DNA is TGTGCCAGCAGTTTGACCCTGAACACTCTGGGGGGGCCGGCCGGGGAGCTGTTTTTT. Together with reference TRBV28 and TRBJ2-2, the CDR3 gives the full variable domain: DVKVTQSSRYLVKRTGEKVFLECVQDMDHENMFWYRQDPGLGLRLIYFSYDVKMKEKGDIPEGYSVSREKKERFSLILESASTNQTSMYLCASSLTLNTLGGPAGELFFGEGSRLTVL.

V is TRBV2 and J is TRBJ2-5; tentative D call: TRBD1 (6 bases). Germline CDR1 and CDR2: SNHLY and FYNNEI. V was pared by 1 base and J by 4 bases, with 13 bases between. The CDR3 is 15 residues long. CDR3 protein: CASSEGRGRRETQYF. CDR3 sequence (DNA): TGTGCCAGCAGTGAAGGCAGGGGAAGAAGAGAGACCCAGTACTTC.

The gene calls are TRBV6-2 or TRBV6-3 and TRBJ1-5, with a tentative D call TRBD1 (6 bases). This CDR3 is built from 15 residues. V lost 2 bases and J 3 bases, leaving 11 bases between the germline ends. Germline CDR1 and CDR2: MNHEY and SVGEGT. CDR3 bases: TGTGCCAGCAGTTACGTTCAGGGGCCCAATCAGCCCCAGCATTTT. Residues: CASSYVQGPNQPQHF.

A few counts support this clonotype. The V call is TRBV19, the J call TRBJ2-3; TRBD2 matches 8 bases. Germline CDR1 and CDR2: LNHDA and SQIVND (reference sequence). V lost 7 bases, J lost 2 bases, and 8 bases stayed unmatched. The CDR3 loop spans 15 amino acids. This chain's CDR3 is CASTPQRGYTDTQYF. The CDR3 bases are TGTGCCAGTACTCCCCAGCGGGGGTACACAGATACGCAGTATTTT.

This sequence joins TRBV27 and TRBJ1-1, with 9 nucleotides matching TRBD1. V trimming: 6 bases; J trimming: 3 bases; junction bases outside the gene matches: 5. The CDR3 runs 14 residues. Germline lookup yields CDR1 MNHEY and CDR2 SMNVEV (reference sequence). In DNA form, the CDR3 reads TGTGCCAGCAGGCCCGGGACAGGGTACACTGAAGCTTTCTTT. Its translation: CASRPGTGYTEAFF.

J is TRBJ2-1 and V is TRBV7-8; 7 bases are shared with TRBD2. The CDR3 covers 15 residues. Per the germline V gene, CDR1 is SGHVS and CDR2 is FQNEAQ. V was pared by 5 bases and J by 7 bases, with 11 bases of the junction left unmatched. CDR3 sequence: CASSPLGGGPNEQFF. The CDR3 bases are TGTGCCAGCAGCCCCTTGGGGGGAGGGCCGAATGAGCAGTTCTTC.

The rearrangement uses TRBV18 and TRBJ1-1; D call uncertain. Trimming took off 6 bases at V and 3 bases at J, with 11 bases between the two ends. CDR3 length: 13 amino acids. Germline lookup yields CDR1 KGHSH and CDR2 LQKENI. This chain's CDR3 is CASSPMHYTEAFF. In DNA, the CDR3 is TGTGCCAGCTCCCCCATGCATTACACTGAAGCTTTCTTT.

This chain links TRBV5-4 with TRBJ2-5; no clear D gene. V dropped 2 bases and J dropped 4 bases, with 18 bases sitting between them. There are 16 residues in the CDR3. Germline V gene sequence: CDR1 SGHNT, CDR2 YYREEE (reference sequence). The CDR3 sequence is CASSFLSGSQGETQYF. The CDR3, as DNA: TGTGCCAGCAGCTTTCTTTCCGGGTCCCAAGGAGAGACCCAGTACTTC.

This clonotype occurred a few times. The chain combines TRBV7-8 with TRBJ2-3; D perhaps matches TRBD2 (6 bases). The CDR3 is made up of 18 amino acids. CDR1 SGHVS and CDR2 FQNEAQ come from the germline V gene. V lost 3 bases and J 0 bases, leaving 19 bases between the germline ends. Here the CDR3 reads CASSFAGSSGHSTDTQYF. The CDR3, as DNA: TGTGCCAGCAGCTTTGCGGGGAGTAGCGGTCATAGCACAGATACGCAGTATTTT. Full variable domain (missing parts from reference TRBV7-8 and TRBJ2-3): GAGVSQSPRYKVAKRGQDVALRCDPISGHVSLFWYQQALGQGPEFLTYFQNEAQLDKSGLPSDRFFAERPEGSVSTLKIQRTQQEDSAVYLCASSFAGSSGHSTDTQYFGPGTRLTVL.

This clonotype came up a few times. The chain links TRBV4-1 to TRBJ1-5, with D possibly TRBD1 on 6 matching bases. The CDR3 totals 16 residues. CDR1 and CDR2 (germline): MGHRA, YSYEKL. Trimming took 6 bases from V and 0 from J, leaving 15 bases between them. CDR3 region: CASSPDRTYSNQPQHF. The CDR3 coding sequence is TGCGCCAGCAGTCCGGACAGAACCTATAGCAATCAGCCCCAGCATTTT.

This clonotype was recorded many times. In DNA, the CDR3 is TGTGCCAGCAGTGACGGGAGATCCCCAGATACGCAGTATTTT. Protein: CASSDGRSPDTQYF. The V call is TRBV2, the J call TRBJ2-3, with a tentative D call TRBD2 (6 bases). The CDR3 loop spans 14 amino acids. In germline, CDR1 is SNHLY, CDR2 FYNNEI. Trimming cost V 3 bases and J 4 bases, with 11 bases left between them.

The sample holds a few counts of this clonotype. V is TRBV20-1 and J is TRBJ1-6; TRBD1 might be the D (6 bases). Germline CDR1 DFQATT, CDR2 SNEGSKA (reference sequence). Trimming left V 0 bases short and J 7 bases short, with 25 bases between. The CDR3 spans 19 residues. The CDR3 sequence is CSARDLSKGGWKANSPLHF. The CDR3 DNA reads TGCAGTGCTAGAGATTTGTCGAAGGGGGGCTGGAAGGCGAATTCACCCCTCCACTTT.

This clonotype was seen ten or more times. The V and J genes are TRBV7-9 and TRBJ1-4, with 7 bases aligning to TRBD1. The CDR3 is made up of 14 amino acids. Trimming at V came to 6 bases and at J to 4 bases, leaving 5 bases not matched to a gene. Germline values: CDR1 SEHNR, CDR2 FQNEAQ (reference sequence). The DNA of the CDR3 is TGTGCCAGCAGTTTACGACAGGGTAATGAAAAACTGTTTTTT. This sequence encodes CASSLRQGNEKLFF.

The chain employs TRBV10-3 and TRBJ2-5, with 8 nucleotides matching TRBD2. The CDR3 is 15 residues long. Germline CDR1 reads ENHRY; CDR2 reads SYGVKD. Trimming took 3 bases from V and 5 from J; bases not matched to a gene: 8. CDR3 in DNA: TGTGCCATCAGTGACCCGACTAGCGCGGGGGAGACCCAGTACTTC. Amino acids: CAISDPTSAGETQYF.

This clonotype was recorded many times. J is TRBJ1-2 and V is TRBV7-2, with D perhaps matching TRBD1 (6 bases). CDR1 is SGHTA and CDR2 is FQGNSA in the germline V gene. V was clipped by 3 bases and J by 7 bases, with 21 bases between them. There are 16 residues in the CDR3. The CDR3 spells CASSFGPAGGGGGYTF. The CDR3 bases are TGTGCCAGCAGCTTTGGCCCCGCCGGGGGCGGTGGTGGCTACACCTTC.

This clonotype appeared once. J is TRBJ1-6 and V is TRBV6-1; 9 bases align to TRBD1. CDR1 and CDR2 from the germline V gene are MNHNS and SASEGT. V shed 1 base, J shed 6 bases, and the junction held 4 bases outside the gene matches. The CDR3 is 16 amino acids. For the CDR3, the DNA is TGTGCCAGCAGTGAAGGGACAGGGGATTTTAATTCACCCCTCCACTTT. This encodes CASSEGTGDFNSPLHF.

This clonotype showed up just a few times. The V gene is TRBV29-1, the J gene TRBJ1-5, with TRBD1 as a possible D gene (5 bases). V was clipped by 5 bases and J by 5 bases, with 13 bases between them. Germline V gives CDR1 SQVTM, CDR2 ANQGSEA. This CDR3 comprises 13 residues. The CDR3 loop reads CSVLEGSDQPQHF. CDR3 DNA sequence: TGCAGCGTTCTCGAGGGGTCCGATCAGCCCCAGCATTTT. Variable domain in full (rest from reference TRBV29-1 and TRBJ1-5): SAVISQKPSRDICQRGTSLTIQCQVDSQVTMMFWYRQQPGQSLTLIATANQGSEATYESGFVIDKFPISRPNLTFSTLTVSNMSPEDSSIYLCSVLEGSDQPQHFGDGTRLSIL.

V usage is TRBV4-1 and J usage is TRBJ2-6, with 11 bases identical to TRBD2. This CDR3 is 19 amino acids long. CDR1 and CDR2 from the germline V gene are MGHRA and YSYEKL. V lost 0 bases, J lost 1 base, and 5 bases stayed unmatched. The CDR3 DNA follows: TGCGCCAGCAGCCAAGAGGTAGCGGGGGGGCCGTCTGGGGCCAACGTCCTGACTTTC. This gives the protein CASSQEVAGGPSGANVLTF.

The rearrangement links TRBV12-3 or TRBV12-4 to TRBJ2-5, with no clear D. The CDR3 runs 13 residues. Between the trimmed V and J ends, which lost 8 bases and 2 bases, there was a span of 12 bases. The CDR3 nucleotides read TGTGCCAGCGGCTCGGCGCAACAAGAGACCCAGTACTTC. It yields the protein CASGSAQQETQYF.

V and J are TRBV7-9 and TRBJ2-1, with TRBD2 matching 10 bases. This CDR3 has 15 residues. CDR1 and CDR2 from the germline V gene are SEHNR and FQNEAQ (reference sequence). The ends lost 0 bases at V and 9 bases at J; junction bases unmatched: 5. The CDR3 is CASSLAQREGGEQFF. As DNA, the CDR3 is TGTGCCAGCAGCTTAGCCCAGCGGGAGGGGGGTGAGCAGTTCTTC.

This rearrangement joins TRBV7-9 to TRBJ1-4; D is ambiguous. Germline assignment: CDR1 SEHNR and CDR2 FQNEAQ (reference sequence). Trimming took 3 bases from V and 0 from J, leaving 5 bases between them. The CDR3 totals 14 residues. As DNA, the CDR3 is TGTGCCAGCAGCTTGTTTTCAACTAATGAAAAACTGTTTTTT. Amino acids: CASSLFSTNEKLFF.

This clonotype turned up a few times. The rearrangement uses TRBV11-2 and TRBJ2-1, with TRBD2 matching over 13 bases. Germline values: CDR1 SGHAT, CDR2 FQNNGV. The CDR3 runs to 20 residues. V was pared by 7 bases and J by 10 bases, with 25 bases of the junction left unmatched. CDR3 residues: CASNIRPPMLLAGGVEEQFF. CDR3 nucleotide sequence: TGTGCCAGCAACATTCGGCCACCGATGCTACTAGCGGGAGGGGTAGAGGAGCAGTTCTTC. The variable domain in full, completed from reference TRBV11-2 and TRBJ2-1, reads EAGVAQSPRYKIIEKRQSVAFWCNPISGHATLYWYQQILGQGPKLLIQFQNNGVVDDSQLPKDRFSAERLKGVDSTLKIQPAKLEDSAVYLCASNIRPPMLLAGGVEEQFFGPGTRLTVL.

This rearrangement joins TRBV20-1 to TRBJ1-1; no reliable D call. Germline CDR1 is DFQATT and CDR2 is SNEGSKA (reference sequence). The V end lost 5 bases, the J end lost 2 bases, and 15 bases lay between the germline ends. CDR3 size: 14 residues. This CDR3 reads CSAYPRWANTEAFF. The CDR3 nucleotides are TGCAGTGCTTACCCCAGGTGGGCCAACACTGAAGCTTTCTTT.